These 15 T cell receptor beta chains came from one sample sequenced in a study of monozygotic twins with inflammatory bowel disease. TCRdb reprocessed the 5' RACE reads, keeping one entry per CDR3 protein, no DNA. Here the sample table reports about 140,000 distinct CDR3 sequences. Specimen: blood. The receptors shown here come from a human donor with ulcerative colitis or Crohn's disease, or a healthy co-twin of an affected twin (not recorded which).

The V gene is TRBV6-1, the J gene TRBJ1-2; TCRdb's assignment of TRBD1 cannot be checked, as there is no DNA. Germline V gene lookup returns CDR1 MNHNS and CDR2 SASEGT. The CDR3 has 14 residues. The CDR3: CASVLQGANYGYTF.

The chain employs TRBV7-7 and TRBJ2-2; TCRdb selects TRBD2, and the lack of DNA leaves this call unchecked. This CDR3 has 14 amino acids. The germline CDR1 and CDR2 sequences are SSHAT and FNYEAQ (reference sequence). CDR3 residues: CASSPAANTGELFF.

This chain uses TRBV12-3 or TRBV12-4 with TRBJ2-5. CDR3 length: 12 residues. The CDR3 protein is CASSFIEETQYF.

This chain uses TRBV10-3 with TRBJ2-7; checking the TCRdb D call of TRBD1 is not possible without DNA. The CDR3 sequence is 13 residues long. CDR1 and CDR2 (germline): ENHRY, SYGVKD. The CDR3 loop is CAIGWTGDAEQYF.

The V and J genes are TRBV11-3 and TRBJ2-7; TCRdb designates TRBD1, a call that cannot be tested without DNA. This CDR3 has 15 amino acids. The V gene's germline CDR1 is SGHNT and CDR2 YENEEA. The CDR3 sequence is CASSLVSDRGSEQYF.

The chain carries TRBV3-1 and TRBJ1-6; TCRdb names TRBD1, which stays unverified in the absence of DNA. This CDR3 is built from 14 residues. The germline V gene has CDR1 LGHDT and CDR2 YNNKEL (reference sequence). The CDR3 region is CASSHRDRDSPLHF.

This rearrangement joins TRBV28 to TRBJ2-1; TCRdb calls TRBD1, which cannot be checked without DNA. The CDR3 extends over 16 amino acids. Germline values: CDR1 MDHEN, CDR2 SYDVKM. The CDR3: CASSLRPGGAYNEQFF. Full variable domain (remainder filled in from reference TRBV28 and TRBJ2-1): DVKVTQSSRYLVKRTGEKVFLECVQDMDHENMFWYRQDPGLGLRLIYFSYDVKMKEKGDIPEGYSVSREKKERFSLILESASTNQTSMYLCASSLRPGGAYNEQFFGPGTRLTVL.

CDR3 amino acids: CASSPSYSSNQPQHF. This chain links TRBV28 with TRBJ1-5. The CDR3 spans 15 residues. Germline assignment: CDR1 MDHEN and CDR2 SYDVKM.

The V and J genes are TRBV10-3 and TRBJ2-7; TCRdb's assignment of TRBD1 cannot be checked, as there is no DNA. Germline CDR1 reads ENHRY; CDR2 reads SYGVKD. This CDR3 spans 14 amino acids. Here the CDR3 reads CAISELQGTYEQYF.

The CDR3 protein is CASALSGRNEQFF. The chain links TRBV12-5 to TRBJ2-1; TCRdb indicates TRBD2, and absent DNA this call remains unverified. Germline-derived CDR1 and CDR2 are LGHNT and FRNRAP. The CDR3 covers 13 residues.

This sequence joins TRBV4-3 and TRBJ2-2; TCRdb's assignment of TRBD2 cannot be checked, as there is no DNA. Germline CDR1 is LGHNA and CDR2 is YSLEER. There are 17 residues in the CDR3. The CDR3: CASSQAAGGSNTGELFF.

The chain employs TRBV6-5 and TRBJ1-1; TCRdb designates TRBD1, a call that cannot be tested without DNA. The CDR3 is made up of 13 amino acids. CDR1 and CDR2 from the germline V gene are MNHEY and SVGAGI. The CDR3 reads CASSRGTDTEAFF.

V is TRBV5-6 and J is TRBJ2-2; TCRdb lists TRBD2, though no DNA is available to test this call. The CDR3 length is 17 residues. Germline CDR1 is SGHDT and CDR2 is YYEEEE. CDR3 amino acids: CASIFRFSGRAGGELFF.

The chain recombines TRBV5-1 with TRBJ2-5. The CDR3 runs 14 residues. The germline V gene encodes CDR1 SGHRS and CDR2 YFSETQ. CDR3: CASSFRAVQETQYF.

The V gene is TRBV5-1, the J gene TRBJ2-7; TCRdb proposes TRBD2, but this gene call is untestable without DNA. CDR1 is SGHRS, CDR2 YFSETQ, per germline. The CDR3 is made up of 15 amino acids. CDR3 sequence: CASSLVAGADNEQYF.